A selection of T cell receptor beta chains follows, all from one sample in a study of CD4 T cells in relation to SARS-CoV-2 and coronaviruses. Libraries were prepared by immunoSEQ multiplex PCR; TCRdb keeps only in-frame clonotypes and omits some of them. The repertoire has under 65,000 clones, roughly 90% of them found once; the top ten carry 1.3% to 1.5%. The sample consisted of memory CD4+ T cells from PBMCs. These receptors came from a human donor in good health. Both conserved end residues are part of each CDR3. The D gene is left open where the match is weak. Clone size appears in some rows only: once, few, many, or a class for an expanded clone.

j_call clone_size d_call v_call cdr3_nt cdr3_aa
TRBJ2-1 once NA TRBV6-1 TGTGCCAGCAGTGAAGCGTGGGCGGGATCCTACAATGAGCAGTTCTTC CASSEAWAGSYNEQFF
TRBJ2-3 NA NA TRBV19 TGTGCCAGTAGTATATCAAACGGGCTAGATACGCAGTATTTT CASSISNGLDTQYF
TRBJ2-3 NA TRBD2 TRBV7-2 TGTGCCAGCAGCTTCGTTCCTAGCGGGAGGGCGGCTGATACGCAGTATTTT CASSFVPSGRAADTQYF
TRBJ2-1 NA TRBD2 TRBV19 TGTGCCAGTTCACACGGACTAGCGGGAGGGAGGGGTCAGTACAATGAGCAGTTCTTC CASSHGLAGGRGQYNEQFF
TRBJ2-7 NA TRBD2 TRBV20-1 TGCAGTGCTAGTTTCCGGGCGGGGGCCTACGAGCAGTACTTC CSASFRAGAYEQYF
TRBJ2-3 NA NA TRBV18 TGTGCCAGCTCACCGACAGTGGATACGCAGTATTTT CASSPTVDTQYF
TRBJ2-2 few NA TRBV19 TGTGCCAGCCAAAATACCGGAACCGGGGAGCTGTTTTTT CASQNTGTGELFF
TRBJ1-3 NA NA TRBV5-4 TGTGCCAGCAGCGCGGGGACACTCCACTCTGGAAACACCATATATTTT CASSAGTLHSGNTIYF
TRBJ1-4 NA TRBD1 TRBV6-6 TGTGCCAGCAGGGTGGGACAGGGACGTGAAAAACTGTTTTTT CASRVGQGREKLFF
TRBJ2-5 NA NA TRBV5-1 TGCGCCAGCAGCTCGGGTCGTGGCCAAGAGACCCAGTACTTC CASSSGRGQETQYF
TRBJ2-5 NA NA TRBV6-2/TRBV6-3 TGTGCCAGCAGTTACCCAGAAGGTAGAGTCCCGGCAAGCCAAGAGACCCAGTACTTC CASSYPEGRVPASQETQYF
TRBJ2-2 NA TRBD1 TRBV13 TGTGCCAGCAGCTTAGAAGGGGGCGTCACCGGGGAGCTGTTTTTT CASSLEGGVTGELFF
TRBJ2-2 few NA TRBV4-1 TGCGCCAGCAGCCAAGAATGGGGTGGGGAGCTGTTTTTT CASSQEWGGELFF
TRBJ2-1 NA NA TRBV4-2 TGTGCCAGCAGCCAAAGCCATCCAATCTACAATGAGCAGTTCTTC CASSQSHPIYNEQFF
TRBJ2-5 NA TRBD2 TRBV5-1 TGCGCCAGCAGCTTGGGGGATAGCGGGGGGAAAGAGACCCAGTACTTC CASSLGDSGGKETQYF
TRBJ2-2 few NA TRBV9 TGTGCCAGCAGCGTAGACCCCTCGGACACCGGGGAGCTGTTTTTT CASSVDPSDTGELFF
TRBJ2-5 NA NA TRBV9 TGTGCCAGCGGAGGGGTAGGAGAGACCCAGTACTTC CASGGVGETQYF
TRBJ1-4 NA TRBD1 TRBV7-9 TGTGCCAGCAGCCTGACAGGGAATAATGAAAAACTGTTTTTT CASSLTGNNEKLFF
TRBJ2-5 few NA TRBV7-3 TGTGCCAGCAGCCTGGACTCTACAAAGACCCAGTACTTC CASSLDSTKTQYF
TRBJ2-1 NA NA TRBV7-2 TGTGCCAGCAGCGGTCAAGGACGGATCAATGAGCAGTTCTTC CASSGQGRINEQFF
TRBJ2-7 NA TRBD2 TRBV28 TGTGCCAGCAGGGGGACTAGCCCCTCCGAGCAGTACTTC CASRGTSPSEQYF
TRBJ2-2 NA NA TRBV19 TGTGCCAGTAGACTAGGGGTTGACACCGGGGAGCTGTTTTTT CASRLGVDTGELFF